Given below is one TCR beta chain in context. V shed 5 bases and J shed 2 bases, with 13 bases lying between them. The CDR3 is 14 amino acids. Germline CDR1 is SGHAT and CDR2 is FQNNGV. The data were taken from a study of blood T cell repertoires in COVID-19. Turning to the study itself: COVID-19 samples from acute and convalescent phases originated in the United States, Italy and Spain. PBMCs, B-cell-depleted T cells, or T cells were the source of the cDNA or gDNA that made up the material.

Original analysis: Scientists estimated how many nucleated cells there were by amplifying reference gene primers. Clones were read by immunoSEQ multiplex PCR, and TCRdb kept only the in-frame ones, dropping some. Clone size and V and J calls were adopted from that table, with D and trimming inferred from the DNA. The data contain about 97,000 clones, 85% to 95% of them singletons. J is TRBJ2-7 and V is TRBV11-2, with D possibly matching TRBD2 (6 bases). The clonotype comes from a man between 45 and 60 years old with active COVID-19. Material: peripheral blood. CDR3 nucleotide sequence: TGTGCCAGCAGCCGGAGGGGACTCACCTACGAGCAGTACTTC. Protein: CASSRRGLTYEQYF.